This T cell receptor beta chain was sequenced during a study of blood T cell repertoires in COVID-19. Overall study context: Specimens from acute and convalescent COVID-19 originated in the United States, Italy and Spain.

Sequenced by immunoSEQ multiplex PCR; TCRdb stores in-frame clones only, minus some. Of fewer than 500,000 clones in the sample, 80% to 90% were seen once. Assignments of participants to cohorts depended upon their own reported clinical history. This sequence originates from a man in his thirties or forties who had recovered from COVID-19. The sample taken for sequencing was PBMCs or T cells enriched from blood (not recorded which).

DNA for the CDR3: TGTGCCAGCGTTCAGGGGTCGAGCTCCTACAATGAGCAGTTCTTC. Translation gives CASVQGSSSYNEQFF. The chain links TRBV2 to TRBJ2-1, with D possibly TRBD1 on 6 matching bases. This CDR3 has 15 residues. Between the trimmed V and J ends, which lost 8 bases and 0 bases, there was a span of 14 bases. Germline CDR1 and CDR2: SNHLY and FYNNEI.